The 24 T cell receptor beta chains in this list originate from one sample, sequenced in a study of blood T cell repertoires in COVID-19. Repertoires were generated with immunoSEQ multiplex PCR, while TCRdb's copy carries only in-frame clones and drops some. The sample contains 310,000 or so clones, over 80% of which appear only once. Material: peripheral blood. All receptors derive from a man aged 30 to 39 with COVID-19, enrolled during active disease.

The chain combines TRBV12-3 or TRBV12-4 with TRBJ1-5; 9 bases map to TRBD1. The CDR3 contains 13 residues. Unmatched junction bases numbered 5, after V lost 7 bases and J lost 7 bases. This CDR3 reads CASTTTGGQPQHF. The DNA for the CDR3 is TGTGCCAGCACTACGACAGGGGGACAGCCCCAGCATTTT.

In this sample, this clone turned up once. One end of the junction fails to match germline, which may point to a read error. The CDR3 coding sequence is TGTGCCAGCAGCCTAGCGAGGGCCGGGGGACAAGAGACCCAGTACTTC. This gives the protein CASSLARAGGQETQYF. The chain combines TRBV7-7 with TRBJ2-5; the D gene is possibly TRBD2 (6 bases). This CDR3 comprises 16 residues. Germline values: CDR1 SSHAT, CDR2 FNYEAQ (reference sequence).

The CDR3 DNA is TGTGCCAGCAGAGGCGAAGGGGGCGGCTACGAGCAGTACTTC. Translated: CASRGEGGGYEQYF. The V call is TRBV5-6, the J call TRBJ2-7; 7 positions agree with TRBD1. Germline V gene lookup returns CDR1 SGHDT and CDR2 YYEEEE. Losses at the gene ends were 5 bases for V and 3 bases for J; bases not matched to a gene: 8. The CDR3 contains 14 residues.

The chain couples TRBV27 to TRBJ1-5, with 11 bases identical to TRBD1. The CDR3 loop spans 15 amino acids. V lost 6 bases, J lost 2 bases, and 3 bases stayed unmatched. Germline CDR1 and CDR2: MNHEY and SMNVEV (reference sequence). The CDR3 is CASRGTGGGNQPQHF. Written as DNA, the CDR3 is TGTGCCAGCAGGGGGACAGGGGGAGGCAATCAGCCCCAGCATTTT.

The chain recombines TRBV5-8 with TRBJ1-2; no clear D gene. V was clipped by 4 bases and J by 9 bases, with 16 bases between them. Germline lookup yields CDR1 SGHTS and CDR2 YDEGEE. CDR3 length equals 13 residues. This CDR3 reads CASSLDRIGRYTF. The CDR3 nucleotides read TGTGCCAGCAGCCTAGATAGAATTGGCCGCTACACCTTC.

The chain links TRBV11-2 to TRBJ2-5, with 8 nucleotides matching TRBD2. The CDR3 consists of 16 residues. V lost 3 bases, J lost 7 bases, and 13 bases stayed unmatched. The germline gives CDR1 SGHAT, CDR2 FQNNGV. CDR3: CASSLGDGGATGTQYF. DNA of the CDR3: TGTGCCAGCAGCTTGGGGGACGGGGGGGCCACGGGGACCCAGTACTTC.

V is TRBV21-1 and J is TRBJ2-3; TRBD2, the D gene given by the table, was not confirmed from the DNA. TRBV21-1 is shown as a pseudogene. The CDR3 consists of 10 residues. CDR3 loop: CASGFGGQYF. The DNA of the CDR3 is TGTGCCAGCGGGTTCGGGGGGCAGTATTTT.

Note on this clone: At one of its ends the junction is not consistent with the germline gene, which may arise from a read error. This chain uses TRBV19 with TRBJ2-1; D gene unclear. Per the germline V gene, CDR1 is LNHDA and CDR2 is SQIVND (reference sequence). The CDR3 has 12 amino acids. CDR3 sequence reads: CASSISHNEQFF. The DNA of the CDR3 is TGTGCCAGTAGTATCTCCCACAATGAGCAGTTCTTC.

This clone was found a few times. J is TRBJ1-5 and V is TRBV19, with 8 nucleotides matching TRBD1. The V gene end was trimmed by 10 bases and the J gene end by 6 bases; junction bases not matched to a gene: 17. This CDR3 is built from 16 residues. Germline values: CDR1 LNHDA, CDR2 SQIVND (reference sequence). The CDR3 DNA is TGTGCCACCCAACCCCAGGGACAGGCGGCGGGTCAGCCCCAGCATTTT. Amino acids: CATQPQGQAAGQPQHF.

This clone has only one observation. The CDR3 spells CASSPYRAGNQPQHF. CDR3 nucleotides: TGTGCCAGCAGTCCATACAGGGCCGGCAATCAGCCCCAGCATTTT. The chain joins TRBV28 to TRBJ1-5; a weak D match, TRBD1 (6 bases). This CDR3 has 15 residues. Germline V gene data show CDR1 as MDHEN and CDR2 as SYDVKM. The V and J ends lost 5 bases and 2 bases respectively, with 13 bases between them.

A single count supports this clone. The junction and the germline gene differ at one end; a read error may be behind it. V usage is TRBV7-3 and J usage is TRBJ2-3; 10 bases align to TRBD2. The CDR3 is 16 amino acids. CDR1 and CDR2 from the germline V gene are SGHTA and FQGTGA. The CDR3 sequence is CASSLTSGAFTDTQYF. DNA of the CDR3: TGTGCCAGCAGCCTAACTAGCGGGGCCTTCACAGATACGCAGTATTTT. The whole variable domain, filled in from reference TRBV7-3 and TRBJ2-3, reads GAGVSQTPSNKVTEKGKYVELRCDPISGHTALYWYRQSLGQGPEFLIYFQGTGAADDSGLPNDRFFAVRPEGSVSTLKIQRTERGDSAVYLCASSLTSGAFTDTQYFGPGTRLTVL.

In DNA form, the CDR3 reads TGTGCCAGCAGTTTATCGACCCGACAGTTTGGGTACGAGCAGTACTTC. It translates to CASSLSTRQFGYEQYF. The rearrangement links TRBV27 to TRBJ2-7, with D possibly TRBD1 on 5 matching bases. This CDR3 spans 16 amino acids. The germline V gene has CDR1 MNHEY and CDR2 SMNVEV (reference sequence). Trimming removed 0 bases at V and 4 bases at J, with 16 bases between.

The chain joins TRBV12-5 to TRBJ2-2, with TRBD2 matching 8 bases. V was clipped by 0 bases and J by 4 bases; unmatched bases: 4. The CDR3 is 16 residues long. The germline V gene has CDR1 LGHNT and CDR2 FRNRAP. Here the CDR3 reads CASGLVPGGATGELFF. The CDR3 DNA reads as TGTGCTAGTGGTTTGGTACCGGGGGGGGCCACCGGGGAGCTGTTTTTT.

The chain couples TRBV19 to TRBJ1-2, with TRBD1 identical over 8 bases. This CDR3 is built from 14 residues. The germline V gene has CDR1 LNHDA and CDR2 SQIVND (reference sequence). Losses at the gene ends were 5 bases for V and 8 bases for J; bases not matched to a gene: 10. The CDR3 sequence: CASSYDRGSAGYTF. CDR3 DNA: TGTGCCAGTAGTTACGACAGGGGATCGGCGGGCTACACCTTC. Complete variable domain (other parts from reference TRBV19 and TRBJ1-2): DGGITQSPKYLFRKEGQNVTLSCEQNLNHDAMYWYRQDPGQGLRLIYYSQIVNDFQKGDIAEGYSVSREKKESFPLTVTSAQKNPTAFYLCASSYDRGSAGYTFGSGTRLTVV.

This clone has only a few counts. V gene TRBV7-3 combines with J gene TRBJ1-2; the D is unclear. V lost 2 bases and J lost 0, with 4 bases in between. CDR1 and CDR2 (germline): SGHTA, FQGTGA. CDR3 length: 13 amino acids. CDR3 bases: TGTGCCAGCAGCTTATACACTAACTATGGCTACACCTTC. It encodes CASSLYTNYGYTF. The whole variable domain, filled in from reference TRBV7-3 and TRBJ1-2, reads GAGVSQTPSNKVTEKGKYVELRCDPISGHTALYWYRQSLGQGPEFLIYFQGTGAADDSGLPNDRFFAVRPEGSVSTLKIQRTERGDSAVYLCASSLYTNYGYTFGSGTRLTVV.

The CDR3, as DNA: TGTGCCAGCAGCCTACAAACAGGGGGCGCAAAACTGTTTTTT. Translation gives CASSLQTGGAKLFF. The chain carries TRBV7-2 and TRBJ1-4, with 9 bases fitting TRBD1. Germline V gives CDR1 SGHTA, CDR2 FQGNSA. This CDR3 is 14 amino acids long. The V segment lost 5 bases and the J segment 10 bases; nucleotides outside the gene matches: 8.

The chain uses TRBV25-1 and TRBJ2-4; D uncertain. Germline-derived CDR1 and CDR2 are MGHDK and SYGVNS. With 2 bases removed from V and 6 bases from J, the gap between germline ends came to 8 bases. This CDR3 region has 13 residues. DNA for the CDR3: TGTGCCAGCAGTGAACCTGGCGGAAACATTCAGTACTTC. It yields the protein CASSEPGGNIQYF. Supplemented by reference TRBV25-1 and TRBJ2-4, the full variable domain reads EADIYQTPRYLVIGTGKKITLECSQTMGHDKMYWYQQDPGMELHLIHYSYGVNSTEKGDLSSESTVSRIRTEHFPLTLESARPSHTSQYLCASSEPGGNIQYFGAGTRLSVL.

V and J are TRBV10-2 and TRBJ1-1; D might be TRBD1 (6 bases). The CDR3 extends over 15 amino acids. Germline V lookup: CDR1 WSHSY, CDR2 SAAADI. V was cut by 4 bases and J by 2 bases, with 14 bases left in between. CDR3: CASSAWDTSNTEAFF. The CDR3 DNA follows: TGCGCCAGCAGTGCTTGGGACACCAGTAACACTGAAGCTTTCTTT.

This sequence joins TRBV20-1 and TRBJ2-5; TRBD1 agrees at 7 bases. The CDR3 is made up of 11 amino acids. Looked up from germline, CDR1 is DFQATT and CDR2 is SNEGSKA (reference sequence). V lost 7 bases, J lost 5 bases, and 4 bases stayed unmatched. CDR3 sequence (DNA): TGCAGTGGACAGGGACGGGAGACCCAGTACTTC. Protein sequence: CSGQGRETQYF.

The chain combines TRBV18 with TRBJ2-1, with 14 nucleotides matching TRBD2. V lost 8 bases, J lost 7 bases, and 10 bases stayed unmatched. Germline CDR1 is KGHSH and CDR2 is LQKENI. The CDR3 is made up of 16 amino acids. This chain's CDR3 is CASRTRLAGGWNEQFF. In DNA, the CDR3 is TGTGCCAGCCGGACCCGACTAGCGGGAGGGTGGAATGAGCAGTTCTTC.

This clone was counted between two and nine times. The sample carries other DNA sequences with the same CDR3. This chain connects TRBV7-3 to TRBJ1-1; D perhaps matches TRBD1 (5 bases). The V and J ends lost 2 bases and 3 bases respectively, with 7 bases between them. Per the germline V gene, CDR1 is SGHTA and CDR2 is FQGTGA. The CDR3 has 13 amino acids. The CDR3 DNA sequence: TGTGCCAGCAGCTTAGGGGGGGACACTGAAGCTTTCTTT. This gives the protein CASSLGGDTEAFF.

V and J are TRBV7-2 and TRBJ2-5; a possible D gene is TRBD1 (6 bases). The CDR3 totals 16 residues. Trimming took off 5 bases at V and 5 bases at J, with 21 bases between the two ends. Germline lookup yields CDR1 SGHTA and CDR2 FQGNSA. The CDR3 sequence is CASSPGRQDPAETQYF. The CDR3 nucleotides are TGTGCCAGCAGCCCAGGTCGACAGGACCCGGCGGAGACCCAGTACTTC.

The chain is built from TRBV6-2 or TRBV6-3 and TRBJ2-5, with 10 bases matching TRBD1. The trim removed 0 bases at V and 4 bases at J, leaving 2 bases unmatched. Germline CDR1 MNHEY, CDR2 SVGEGT. The length of the CDR3 is 15 residues. This CDR3 is CASSYSTGGAETQYF. DNA of the CDR3: TGTGCCAGCAGTTACTCGACAGGGGGCGCAGAGACCCAGTACTTC.

V gene TRBV4-1 combines with J gene TRBJ2-5; 7 nucleotides match TRBD2. The CDR3 has 13 residues. Germline V gives CDR1 MGHRA, CDR2 YSYEKL. Trimming took 5 bases from V and 4 from J; bases not matched to a gene: 4. The CDR3 is CASSSSGSETQYF. As DNA, the CDR3 is TGCGCCAGCAGCAGTAGCGGGTCAGAGACCCAGTACTTC.